The 28 T cell receptor beta chains below all came from one sample that was sequenced in a study of lymphopenia after photon versus proton radiotherapy (dated by TCRdb to about 2019). The protocol used for the library was the immunoSEQ multiplex PCR assay. The immuneACCESS repertoire file appears here via TCRdb, limited to in-frame rearrangements. These files lack a portion of the clones; in checked studies, under half of the deficit traces to unresolved V genes, and the cause of the others is not known. In this sample the table shows more than 80,000 clones, around 80% of which occur a single time. The ten most abundant clones make up over 1.1% of the sample. The sequencing here drew on peripheral blood, taken from a patient treated with proton-based radiotherapy. The receptors here all came from a man aged 55 to 70 with pancreatic cancer.

V gene TRBV4-3 combines with J gene TRBJ2-3; TRBD2 is a possible D gene (5 bases). Trimming took off 0 bases at V and 4 bases at J, with 11 bases between the two ends. Germline V lookup: CDR1 LGHNA, CDR2 YSLEER. This CDR3 contains 15 residues. CDR3 protein: CASSQEARGSDTQYF. In DNA, the CDR3 is TGCGCCAGCAGCCAAGAAGCAAGAGGGTCAGATACGCAGTATTTT.

The chain employs TRBV19 and TRBJ2-2; possibly TRBD2 for D (5 bases). Trimming removed 4 bases at V and 1 base at J, with 16 bases between. Germline V gene lookup returns CDR1 LNHDA and CDR2 SQIVND (reference sequence). CDR3 length: 17 amino acids. CDR3 coding DNA: TGTGCCAGTAGTAGGCAGGACGGACTCATGAACACCGGGGAGCTGTTTTTT. It translates to CASSRQDGLMNTGELFF.

The rearrangement links TRBV28 to TRBJ1-4, with 9 bases identical to TRBD1. The CDR3 is made up of 15 amino acids. The V gene's germline CDR1 is MDHEN and CDR2 SYDVKM. With 6 bases clipped from V and 8 bases from J, the junction kept 10 bases outside the gene matches. CDR3 sequence (DNA): TGTGCCAGCAGACCTACCGGGACAGGGAGCGAAAAACTGTTTTTT. Its translation is CASRPTGTGSEKLFF.

CDR3 DNA sequence: TGTGCCAGCAGCCCGGGACGGGTTGAAGCTTTCTTT. It encodes CASSPGRVEAFF. The V gene is TRBV7-9, the J gene TRBJ1-1, with D possibly matching TRBD1 (5 bases). Trimming removed 5 bases from V and 7 bases from J, with 11 bases in between. Germline values: CDR1 SEHNR, CDR2 FQNEAQ (reference sequence). The CDR3 runs to 12 residues.

The rearrangement links TRBV27 to TRBJ2-5; 8 nucleotides line up with TRBD2. The germline V gene has CDR1 MNHEY and CDR2 SMNVEV (reference sequence). V gave up 6 bases and J gave up 3 bases; unmatched junction bases: 6. CDR3 length equals 14 residues. The CDR3 loop is CASRNSGKKETQYF. For the CDR3, the DNA is TGTGCCAGCAGGAATAGCGGGAAAAAAGAGACCCAGTACTTC.

DNA of the CDR3: TGTGCCTTCTCAGCCCAGGAGGGCCTAGGTCGGCAGTACTTC. Its protein is CAFSAQEGLGRQYF. The chain carries TRBV30 and TRBJ2-7; a weak D match, TRBD2 (6 bases). Trimming took off 7 bases at V and 9 bases at J, with 25 bases between the two ends. This CDR3 contains 14 residues. Germline V gives CDR1 GTSNPN, CDR2 SVGIG (reference sequence).

CDR3 nucleotide sequence: TGCGCCAGCAGCAGAACGGGATCTCAAGAGACCCAGTACTTC. Residues: CASSRTGSQETQYF. The rearrangement links TRBV5-1 to TRBJ2-5, with a weak D call TRBD2 (5 bases). Trimming removed 4 bases at V and 2 bases at J, with 12 bases between. CDR1 is SGHRS and CDR2 is YFSETQ in the germline V gene. The CDR3 consists of 14 residues.

The chain employs TRBV7-2 and TRBJ2-7, with 9 positions matching TRBD1. CDR1 SGHTA and CDR2 FQGNSA come from the germline V gene. V dropped 1 base and J dropped 3; count of bases not matched to a gene: 7. The CDR3 runs to 16 residues. The DNA for the CDR3 is TGTGCCAGCAGCTTAGAAGGAGGGACAGGGTACTACGAGCAGTACTTC. The encoded protein is CASSLEGGTGYYEQYF.

The chain couples TRBV6-5 to TRBJ1-1, with 7 bases fitting TRBD1. The V gene end was trimmed by 5 bases and the J gene end by 5 bases; junction bases not matched to a gene: 5. The CDR3 length is 13 residues. Germline lookup yields CDR1 MNHEY and CDR2 SVGAGI. The CDR3 bases are TGTGCCAGCAGTCCCGGGACAGCAACTGAAGCTTTCTTT. Translating gives CASSPGTATEAFF.

The gene calls are TRBV7-2 and TRBJ1-5, with D perhaps matching TRBD1 (5 bases). The CDR3 sequence is 13 residues long. Germline V gene lookup returns CDR1 SGHTA and CDR2 FQGNSA. Trimming shortened V by 1 base and J by 5 bases, and 6 bases separated the two germline ends. The CDR3 reads CASSLGQYQPQHF. The CDR3 nucleotides read TGTGCCAGCAGCTTAGGACAGTATCAGCCCCAGCATTTT.

The rearrangement uses TRBV7-9 and TRBJ1-5; no clear D gene. Germline V gene lookup returns CDR1 SEHNR and CDR2 FQNEAQ (reference sequence). The germline V and J ends were trimmed by 5 bases and 9 bases, with 11 bases remaining between them. The CDR3 runs to 12 residues. In DNA, the CDR3 is TGTGCCAGCAGCAACCCGGAGGCGCCCCAGCATTTT. Its protein is CASSNPEAPQHF.

This clone was picked up one time. The chain joins TRBV27 to TRBJ2-5; a possible D gene is TRBD1 (5 bases). V lost 8 bases and J 4 bases, leaving 14 bases between the germline ends. Germline V lookup: CDR1 MNHEY, CDR2 SMNVEV (reference sequence). This CDR3 contains 13 residues. CDR3 nucleotides: TGTGCCAGCGGACCTGACAGTCGAGAGACCCAGTACTTC. Residues: CASGPDSRETQYF.

The V and J genes are TRBV6-5 and TRBJ2-5; D is possibly TRBD1 (6 bases). Germline CDR1 is MNHEY and CDR2 is SVGAGI. Trimming cost V 6 bases and J 2 bases, with 13 bases left between them. The CDR3 consists of 14 residues. CDR3 region: CASRPGQIQETQYF. CDR3 nucleotides: TGTGCCAGCAGACCAGGACAGATACAAGAGACCCAGTACTTC.

This rearrangement joins TRBV2 to TRBJ1-5; weak D call: TRBD1 (6 bases). The germline CDR1 and CDR2 sequences are SNHLY and FYNNEI. The CDR3 is 18 residues long. The germline V and J ends were trimmed by 5 bases and 0 bases, with 20 bases remaining between them. CDR3 in amino acids: CASSSFITGPRSNQPQHF. The DNA for the CDR3 is TGTGCCAGCAGTTCTTTCATCACAGGGCCTCGTAGCAATCAGCCCCAGCATTTT.

The chain uses TRBV27 and TRBJ1-1, with D perhaps matching TRBD1 (5 bases). Trimming cost V 2 bases and J 5 bases, with 12 bases left between them. In germline, CDR1 is MNHEY, CDR2 SMNVEV (reference sequence). The CDR3 sequence is 14 residues long. CDR3 nucleotide sequence: TGTGCCAGCAGTTTACTTCAGGGTCGGACTGAAGCTTTCTTT. Amino acids: CASSLLQGRTEAFF.

The chain links TRBV4-1 to TRBJ2-3; 9 bases align to TRBD1. V lost 5 bases and J lost 4; bases outside the gene matches: 4. The CDR3 contains 14 residues. CDR1 MGHRA and CDR2 YSYEKL come from the germline V gene. The CDR3 region has the DNA TGCGCCAGCAGCGGACAGGGGTTCGCAGATACGCAGTATTTT. Translation: CASSGQGFADTQYF.

The chain combines TRBV30 with TRBJ2-3, with D unclear. The germline V gene has CDR1 GTSNPN and CDR2 SVGIG (reference sequence). The V and J ends lost 2 bases and 8 bases respectively, with 5 bases between them. The CDR3 sequence is 10 residues long. The CDR3 DNA reads TGTGCCTGGAGTTTGGCTACGCAGTATTTT. Encoded protein: CAWSLATQYF.

The chain combines TRBV2 with TRBJ2-5; 11 bases are shared with TRBD1. Looked up from germline, CDR1 is SNHLY and CDR2 is FYNNEI. This CDR3 is 14 amino acids long. The J segment lost 5 bases and the V segment lost 6 bases, leaving 5 bases of the junction unmatched. CDR3 sequence (DNA): TGTGCCAGCAGCAAGGACAGGGGGCGGGAGACCCAGTACTTC. Amino acid sequence: CASSKDRGRETQYF.

The chain joins TRBV7-9 to TRBJ2-7, with 7 bases matching TRBD2. The CDR3 extends over 16 amino acids. CDR1 and CDR2 (germline): SEHNR, FQNEAQ (reference sequence). The V gene end was trimmed by 5 bases and the J gene end by 0 bases; junction bases not matched to a gene: 10. CDR3 amino acids: CASSLGEGPSSYEQYF. CDR3 coding DNA: TGTGCCAGCAGCCTAGGGGAGGGACCGAGCTCCTACGAGCAGTACTTC.

The DNA of the CDR3 is TGTGCCTGGAGTGTAGGGACAGGAACTAAGAATGAAAAACTGTTTTTT. This gives the protein CAWSVGTGTKNEKLFF. The chain combines TRBV30 with TRBJ1-4; 8 bases align to TRBD1. The CDR3 consists of 16 residues. V trimming: 0 bases; J trimming: 5 bases; junction bases outside the gene matches: 8. Per germline, CDR1 GTSNPN and CDR2 SVGIG (reference sequence).

This chain connects TRBV11-3 to TRBJ1-4, with 8 bases aligning to TRBD1. The CDR3 length is 16 residues. The germline CDR1 and CDR2 sequences are SGHNT and YENEEA. V trimming: 1 base; J trimming: 8 bases; junction bases outside the gene matches: 9. The CDR3 nucleotides are TGTGCCAGCAGCTTAGGGACAGGGCAGAAGGGGGAAAAACTGTTTTTT. It yields the protein CASSLGTGQKGEKLFF.

DNA of the CDR3: TGTGCCAGCAAAAGACTAGCGGGAGGCAATGAGCAGTTCTTC. It codes for CASKRLAGGNEQFF. The chain combines TRBV11-3 with TRBJ2-1; 13 nucleotides match TRBD2. Germline values: CDR1 SGHNT, CDR2 YENEEA. This CDR3 has 14 residues. The ends lost 7 bases at V and 6 bases at J; junction bases unmatched: 3.

The chain recombines TRBV7-2 with TRBJ1-1; D unresolved. From germline, CDR1 is SGHTA and CDR2 FQGNSA. V was trimmed by 4 bases and J by 2 bases, leaving 8 bases between them. This CDR3 is 13 amino acids long. The CDR3 is CASSSAKNTEAFF. The DNA of the CDR3 is TGTGCCAGCAGCTCAGCCAAAAACACTGAAGCTTTCTTT. Full variable domain (remainder filled in from reference TRBV7-2 and TRBJ1-1): GAGVSQSPSNKVTEKGKDVELRCDPISGHTALYWYRQSLGQGLEFLIYFQGNSAPDKSGLPSDRFSAERTGGSVSTLTIQRTQQEDSAVYLCASSSAKNTEAFFGQGTRLTVV.

This chain connects TRBV6-5 to TRBJ1-6; possibly TRBD1 for D (6 bases). CDR3 length equals 15 residues. In germline, CDR1 is MNHEY, CDR2 SVGAGI. V was clipped by 6 bases and J by 6 bases, with 15 bases between them. The CDR3 loop reads CASRPLGALNSPLHF. DNA for the CDR3: TGTGCCAGCAGACCCCTGGGGGCGCTTAATTCACCCCTCCACTTT.

The chain links TRBV7-2 to TRBJ2-2; no firm D call. Trimming stripped 8 bases from V and 1 base from J, with 8 bases between. The CDR3 runs to 13 residues. CDR1 SGHTA and CDR2 FQGNSA come from the germline V gene. The CDR3 DNA reads TGTGCCAGCGGGCGGAGGAACACCGGGGAGCTGTTTTTT. As protein: CASGRRNTGELFF. The entire variable domain, with the rest obtained from reference TRBV7-2 and TRBJ2-2, is as follows: GAGVSQSPSNKVTEKGKDVELRCDPISGHTALYWYRQSLGQGLEFLIYFQGNSAPDKSGLPSDRFSAERTGGSVSTLTIQRTQQEDSAVYLCASGRRNTGELFFGEGSRLTVL.

V and J are TRBV29-1 and TRBJ1-2, with D uncertain. CDR1 SQVTM and CDR2 ANQGSEA come from the germline V gene. Between the trimmed V and J ends, which lost 6 bases and 8 bases, there was a span of 13 bases. The length of the CDR3 is 11 residues. The CDR3 loop is CSVQLLTGYTF. The CDR3 coding sequence is TGCAGCGTACAGCTACTGACGGGCTACACCTTC.

The J gene is TRBJ2-6, the V gene TRBV6-1; D unclear. This CDR3 region has 14 residues. V lost 2 bases, J lost 4 bases, and 6 bases lay in between. Germline V lookup: CDR1 MNHNS, CDR2 SASEGT. CDR3 loop: CASSEYLGANVLTF. DNA for the CDR3: TGTGCCAGCAGTGAATATTTGGGGGCCAACGTCCTGACTTTC.

The chain combines TRBV28 with TRBJ2-7, with D perhaps TRBD1 or TRBD2 (5 bases each). This CDR3 region has 17 residues. The V gene lost 1 base and the J gene lost 0 bases, with 16 bases spanning the gap. CDR1 and CDR2 from the germline V gene are MDHEN and SYDVKM. The CDR3 DNA reads as TGTGCCAGCAGTTTATCACGGAGCGGACATAGCTCCTACGAGCAGTACTTC. This gives the protein CASSLSRSGHSSYEQYF.